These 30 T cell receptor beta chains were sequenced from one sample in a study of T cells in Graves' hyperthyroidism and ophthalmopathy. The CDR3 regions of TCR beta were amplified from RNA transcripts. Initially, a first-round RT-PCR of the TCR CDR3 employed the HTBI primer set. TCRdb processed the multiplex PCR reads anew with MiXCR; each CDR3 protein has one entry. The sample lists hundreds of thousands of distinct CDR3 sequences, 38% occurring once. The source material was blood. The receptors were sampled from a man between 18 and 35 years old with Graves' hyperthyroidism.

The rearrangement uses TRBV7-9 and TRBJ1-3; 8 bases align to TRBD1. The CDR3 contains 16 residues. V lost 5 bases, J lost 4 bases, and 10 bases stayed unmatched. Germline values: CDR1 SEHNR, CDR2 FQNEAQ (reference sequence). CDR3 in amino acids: CASSVIPGQEGNTIYF. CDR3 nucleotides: TGTGCCAGCAGCGTTATACCGGGACAGGAAGGAAACACCATATATTTT.

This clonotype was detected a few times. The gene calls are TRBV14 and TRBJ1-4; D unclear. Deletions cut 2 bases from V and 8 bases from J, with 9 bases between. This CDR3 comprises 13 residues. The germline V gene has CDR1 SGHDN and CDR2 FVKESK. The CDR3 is CASSQNIGEKLFF. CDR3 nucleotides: TGTGCCAGCAGCCAAAATATAGGAGAAAAACTGTTTTTT. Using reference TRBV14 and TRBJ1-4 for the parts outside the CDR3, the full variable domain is EAGVTQFPSHSVIEKGQTVTLRCDPISGHDNLYWYRRVMGKEIKFLLHFVKESKQDESGMPNNRFLAERTGGTYSTLKVQPAELEDSGVYFCASSQNIGEKLFFGSGTQLSVL.

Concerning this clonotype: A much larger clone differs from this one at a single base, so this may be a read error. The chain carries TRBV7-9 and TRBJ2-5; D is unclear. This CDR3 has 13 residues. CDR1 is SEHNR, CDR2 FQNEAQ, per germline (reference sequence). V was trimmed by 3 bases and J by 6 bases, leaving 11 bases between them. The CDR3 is CASSFGVRKTQYF. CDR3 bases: TGTGCCAGCAGCTTCGGAGTTCGGAAGACCCAGTACTTC.

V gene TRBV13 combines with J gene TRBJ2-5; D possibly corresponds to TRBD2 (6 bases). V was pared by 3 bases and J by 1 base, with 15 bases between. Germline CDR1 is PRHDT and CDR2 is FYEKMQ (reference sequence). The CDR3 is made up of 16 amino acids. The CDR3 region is CASSLVSGELQETQYF. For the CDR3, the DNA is TGTGCCAGCAGCTTGGTTTCGGGGGAGCTCCAAGAGACCCAGTACTTC.

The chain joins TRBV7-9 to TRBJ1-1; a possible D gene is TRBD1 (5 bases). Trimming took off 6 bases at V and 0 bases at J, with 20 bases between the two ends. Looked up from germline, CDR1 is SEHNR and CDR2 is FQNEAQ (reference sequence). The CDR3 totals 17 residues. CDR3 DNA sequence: TGTGCCAGCAGGAATCCTAGGGCGGGACTCTTGAACACTGAAGCTTTCTTT. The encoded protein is CASRNPRAGLLNTEAFF.

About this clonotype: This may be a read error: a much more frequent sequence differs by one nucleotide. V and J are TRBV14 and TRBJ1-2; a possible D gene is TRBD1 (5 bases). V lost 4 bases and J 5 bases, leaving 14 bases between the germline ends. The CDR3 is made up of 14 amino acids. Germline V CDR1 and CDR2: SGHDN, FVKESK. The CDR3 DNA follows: TGTGCCAGCAGCCCAGATACCTCAGGGTATGGCTACACCTTC. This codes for CASSPDTSGYGYTF.

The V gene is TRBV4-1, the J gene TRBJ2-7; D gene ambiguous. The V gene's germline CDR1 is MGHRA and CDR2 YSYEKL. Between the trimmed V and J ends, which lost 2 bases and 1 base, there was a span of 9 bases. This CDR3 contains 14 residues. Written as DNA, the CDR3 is TGCGCCAGCAGCCAAACAGAACAGTCCTACGAGCAGTACTTC. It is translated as CASSQTEQSYEQYF.

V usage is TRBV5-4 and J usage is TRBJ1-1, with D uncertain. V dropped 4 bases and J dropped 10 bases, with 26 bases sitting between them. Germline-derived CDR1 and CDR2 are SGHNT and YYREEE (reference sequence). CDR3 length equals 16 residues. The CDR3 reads CASSPKPGSVNAVAFF. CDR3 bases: TGTGCCAGCAGCCCCAAACCGGGTAGCGTGAACGCTGTAGCTTTCTTT.

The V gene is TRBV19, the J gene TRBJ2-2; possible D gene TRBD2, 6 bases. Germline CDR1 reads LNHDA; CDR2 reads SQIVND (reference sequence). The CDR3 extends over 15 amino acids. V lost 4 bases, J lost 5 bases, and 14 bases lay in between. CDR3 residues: CASSTGTQLTGELFF. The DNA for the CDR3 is TGTGCCAGTAGTACCGGGACTCAGCTTACCGGGGAGCTGTTTTTT.

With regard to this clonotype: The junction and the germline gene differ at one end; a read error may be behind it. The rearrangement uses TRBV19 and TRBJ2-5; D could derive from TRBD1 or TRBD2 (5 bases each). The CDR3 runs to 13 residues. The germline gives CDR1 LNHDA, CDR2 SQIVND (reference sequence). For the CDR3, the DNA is TGTGCCAGCAGTACCGGGACGGGCGAGCCCCAGTACTTC. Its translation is CASSTGTGEPQYF.

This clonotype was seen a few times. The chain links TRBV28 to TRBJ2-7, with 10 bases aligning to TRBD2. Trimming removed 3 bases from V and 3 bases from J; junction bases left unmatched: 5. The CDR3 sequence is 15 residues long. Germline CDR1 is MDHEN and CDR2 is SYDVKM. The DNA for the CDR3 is TGTGCCAGCAGTTTCCCTCCTAGCGGGAGCTACGAGCAGTACTTC. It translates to CASSFPPSGSYEQYF.

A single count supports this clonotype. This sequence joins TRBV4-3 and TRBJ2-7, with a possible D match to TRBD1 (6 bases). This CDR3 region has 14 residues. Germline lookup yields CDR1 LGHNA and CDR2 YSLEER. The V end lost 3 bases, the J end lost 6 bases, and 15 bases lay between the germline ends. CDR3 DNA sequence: TGCGCCAGCAGCCAGGCCACAGGGTTCGGCGAGCAGTACTTC. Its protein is CASSQATGFGEQYF.

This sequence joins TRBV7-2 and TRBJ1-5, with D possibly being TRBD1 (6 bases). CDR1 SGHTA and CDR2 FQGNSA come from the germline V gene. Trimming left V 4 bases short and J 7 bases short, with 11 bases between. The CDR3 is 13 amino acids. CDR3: CASSSLTGQPQHF. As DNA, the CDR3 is TGTGCCAGCAGCTCCTTGACAGGACAGCCCCAGCATTTT.

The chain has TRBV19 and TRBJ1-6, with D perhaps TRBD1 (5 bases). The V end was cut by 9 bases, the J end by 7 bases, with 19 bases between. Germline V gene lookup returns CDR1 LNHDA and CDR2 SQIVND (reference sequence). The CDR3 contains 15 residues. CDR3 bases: TGTGCCAGCAGGTCATCCGGGACGAAGAATTCACCCCTCCACTTT. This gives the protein CASRSSGTKNSPLHF.

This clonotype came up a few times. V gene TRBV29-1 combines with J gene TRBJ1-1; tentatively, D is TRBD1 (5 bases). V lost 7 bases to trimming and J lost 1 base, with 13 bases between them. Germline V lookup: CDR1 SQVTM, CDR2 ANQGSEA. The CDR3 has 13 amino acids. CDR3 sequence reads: CSAGRGRNTEAFF. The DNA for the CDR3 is TGCAGCGCCGGTCGGGGGAGGAACACTGAAGCTTTCTTT.

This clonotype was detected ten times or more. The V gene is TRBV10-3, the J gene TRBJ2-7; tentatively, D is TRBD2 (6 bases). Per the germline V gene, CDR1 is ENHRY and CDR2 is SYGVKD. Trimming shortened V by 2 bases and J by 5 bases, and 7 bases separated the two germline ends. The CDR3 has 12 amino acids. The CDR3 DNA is TGTGCCATCAGTGAGAGGAGGGACGAGCAGTACTTC. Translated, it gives CAISERRDEQYF.

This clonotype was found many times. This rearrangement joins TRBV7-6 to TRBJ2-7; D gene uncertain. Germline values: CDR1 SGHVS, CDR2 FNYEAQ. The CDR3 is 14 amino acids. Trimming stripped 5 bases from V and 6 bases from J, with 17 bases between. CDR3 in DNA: TGTGCCAGCAGCCATAGTGGCCAGCCAAGCGAGCAGTACTTC. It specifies CASSHSGQPSEQYF.

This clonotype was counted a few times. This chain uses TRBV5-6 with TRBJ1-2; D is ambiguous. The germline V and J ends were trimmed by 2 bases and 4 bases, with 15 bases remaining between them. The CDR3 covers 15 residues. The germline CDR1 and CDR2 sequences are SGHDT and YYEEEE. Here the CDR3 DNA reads TGTGCCAGCAGCTTAGTCCCCGGAGACGTCTATGGCTACACCTTC. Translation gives CASSLVPGDVYGYTF.

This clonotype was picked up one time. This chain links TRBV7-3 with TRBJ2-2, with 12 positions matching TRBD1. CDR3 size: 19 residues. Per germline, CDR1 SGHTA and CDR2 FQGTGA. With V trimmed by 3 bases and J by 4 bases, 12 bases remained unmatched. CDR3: CASSLPGTGGQLVTGELFF. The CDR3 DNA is TGTGCCAGCAGCTTGCCCGGGACAGGGGGCCAGTTAGTCACCGGGGAGCTGTTTTTT.

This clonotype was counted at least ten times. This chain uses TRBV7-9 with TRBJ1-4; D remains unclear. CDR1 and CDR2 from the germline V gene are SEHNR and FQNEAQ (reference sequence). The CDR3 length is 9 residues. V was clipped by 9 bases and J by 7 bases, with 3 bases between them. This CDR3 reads CASSEKLFF. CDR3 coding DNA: TGTGCCAGTTCTGAAAAACTGTTTTTT.

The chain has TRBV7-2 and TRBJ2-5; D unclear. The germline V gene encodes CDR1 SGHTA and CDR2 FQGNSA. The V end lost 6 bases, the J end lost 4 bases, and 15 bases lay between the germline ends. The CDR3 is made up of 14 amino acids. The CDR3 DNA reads TGTGCCAGCAGTAACCTCTTAGGTGGAGAGACCCAGTACTTC. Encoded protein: CASSNLLGGETQYF.

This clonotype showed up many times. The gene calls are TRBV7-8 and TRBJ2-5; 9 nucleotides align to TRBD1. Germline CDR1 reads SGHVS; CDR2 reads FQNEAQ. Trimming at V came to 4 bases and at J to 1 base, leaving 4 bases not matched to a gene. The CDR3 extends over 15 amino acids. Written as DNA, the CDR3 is TGTGCCAGCAGCTCCGGGACAGGGATCCAAGAGACCCAGTACTTC. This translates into CASSSGTGIQETQYF. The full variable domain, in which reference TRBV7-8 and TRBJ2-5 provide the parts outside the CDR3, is GAGVSQSPRYKVAKRGQDVALRCDPISGHVSLFWYQQALGQGPEFLTYFQNEAQLDKSGLPSDRFFAERPEGSVSTLKIQRTQQEDSAVYLCASSSGTGIQETQYFGPGTRLLVL.

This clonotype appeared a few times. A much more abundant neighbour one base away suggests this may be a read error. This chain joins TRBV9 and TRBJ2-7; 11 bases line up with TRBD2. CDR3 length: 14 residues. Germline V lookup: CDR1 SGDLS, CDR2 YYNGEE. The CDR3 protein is CASNVTSGSDEQYF. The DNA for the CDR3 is TGTGCCAGCAACGTAACTAGCGGGAGTGACGAGCAGTACTTC. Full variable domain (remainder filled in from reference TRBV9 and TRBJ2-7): DSGVTQTPKHLITATGQRVTLRCSPRSGDLSVYWYQQSLDQGLQFLIQYYNGEERAKGNILERFSAQQFPDLHSELNLSSLELGDSALYFCASNVTSGSDEQYFGPGTRLTVT.

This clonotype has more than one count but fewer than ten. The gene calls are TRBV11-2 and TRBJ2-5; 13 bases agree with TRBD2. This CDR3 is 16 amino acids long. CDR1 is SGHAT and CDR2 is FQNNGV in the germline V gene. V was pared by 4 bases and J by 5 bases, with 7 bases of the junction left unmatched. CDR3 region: CASSSRTSGSGETQYF. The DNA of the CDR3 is TGTGCCAGCAGCTCTCGGACTAGCGGGAGTGGGGAGACCCAGTACTTC.

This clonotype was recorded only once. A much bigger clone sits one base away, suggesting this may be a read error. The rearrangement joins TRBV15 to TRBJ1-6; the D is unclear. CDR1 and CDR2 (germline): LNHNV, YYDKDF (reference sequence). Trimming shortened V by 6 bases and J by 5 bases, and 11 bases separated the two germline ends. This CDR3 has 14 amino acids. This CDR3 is CATRKEINNSPLHF. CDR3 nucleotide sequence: TGTGCCACCAGGAAGGAAATTAATAATTCACCCCTCCACTTT.

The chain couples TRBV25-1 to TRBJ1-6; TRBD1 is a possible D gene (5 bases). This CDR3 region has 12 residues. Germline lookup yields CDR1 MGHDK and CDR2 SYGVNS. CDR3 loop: CAAGTDNSPLHF. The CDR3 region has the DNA TGTGCAGCCGGGACGGATAATTCACCCCTCCACTTT.

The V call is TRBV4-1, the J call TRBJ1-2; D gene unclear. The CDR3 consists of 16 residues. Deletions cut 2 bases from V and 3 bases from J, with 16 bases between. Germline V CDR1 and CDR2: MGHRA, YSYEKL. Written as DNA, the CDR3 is TGCGCCAGCAGCCAAACCTTGAGCCCGGCGGACTATGGCTACACCTTC. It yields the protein CASSQTLSPADYGYTF.

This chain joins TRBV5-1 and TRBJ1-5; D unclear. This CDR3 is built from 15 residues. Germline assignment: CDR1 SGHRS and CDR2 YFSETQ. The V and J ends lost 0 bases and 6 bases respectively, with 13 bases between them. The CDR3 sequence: CASSLAPGGGQPQHF. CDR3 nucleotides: TGCGCCAGCAGCTTGGCTCCAGGAGGAGGTCAGCCCCAGCATTTT.

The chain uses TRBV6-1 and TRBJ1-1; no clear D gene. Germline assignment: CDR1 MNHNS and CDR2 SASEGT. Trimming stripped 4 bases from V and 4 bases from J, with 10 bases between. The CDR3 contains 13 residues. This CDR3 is CASSGQAATEAFF. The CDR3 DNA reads TGTGCCAGCAGTGGGCAGGCGGCCACTGAAGCTTTCTTT.

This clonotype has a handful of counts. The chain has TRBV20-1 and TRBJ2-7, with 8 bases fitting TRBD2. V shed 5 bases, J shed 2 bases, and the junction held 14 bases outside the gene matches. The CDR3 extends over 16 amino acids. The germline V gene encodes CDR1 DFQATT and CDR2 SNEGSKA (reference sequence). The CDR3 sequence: CSAPAGVGPGPYEQYF. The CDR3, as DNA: TGCAGTGCTCCAGCGGGAGTTGGGCCTGGGCCCTACGAGCAGTACTTC.